The rows below give T cell receptor beta chains drawn from one sample of a study of alternative splicing in chronic myeloid leukemia remission. TCRdb re-analyzed the bulk RNA-seq reads; it lists each CDR3 protein once, without DNA. The listing records 46 distinct CDR3 sequences. The sample here was PBMCs or total blood leukocytes (not recorded which), taken at diagnosis. The receptor source for this set is an adult with chronic myeloid leukemia. Each CDR3 is given with its conserved first and last residue. Expanded clones get a size class; other rows say once, few or many, or leave the size out.

j_call: TRBJ2-3; v_call: TRBV6-6; clone_size: NA; cdr3_aa: CASSSGHSTDTQYF
j_call: TRBJ1-4; v_call: TRBV7-2; clone_size: NA; cdr3_aa: CASSPDKTNEKLFF
j_call: TRBJ1-1; v_call: TRBV29-1; clone_size: NA; cdr3_aa: CSVEQVNTEAFF
j_call: TRBJ2-3; v_call: TRBV20-1; clone_size: NA; cdr3_aa: CSAMSPAPDTQYF
j_call: TRBJ2-3; v_call: TRBV14; clone_size: NA; cdr3_aa: CASSQVINTQYF
j_call: TRBJ1-6; v_call: TRBV20-1; clone_size: NA; cdr3_aa: CSARPTLTDSPLHF
j_call: TRBJ1-6; v_call: TRBV27; clone_size: NA; cdr3_aa: CASSLTGLNSPLHF
j_call: TRBJ2-2; v_call: TRBV27; clone_size: once; cdr3_aa: CASSGQNTGELFF
j_call: TRBJ2-3; v_call: TRBV18; clone_size: NA; cdr3_aa: CASSLGNTDTQYF
j_call: TRBJ1-1; v_call: TRBV7-9; clone_size: NA; cdr3_aa: CASSPGAVTEAFF
j_call: TRBJ2-5; v_call: TRBV20/OR9-2; clone_size: once; cdr3_aa: CSAREMKETQYF
j_call: TRBJ1-1; v_call: TRBV3-1; clone_size: NA; cdr3_aa: CASSQVGVSRAFF
j_call: TRBJ1-1; v_call: TRBV4-3; clone_size: NA; cdr3_aa: CASSKGEDEAFF
j_call: TRBJ2-3; v_call: TRBV27; clone_size: NA; cdr3_aa: CASSPHSSDTQYF
j_call: TRBJ2-1; v_call: TRBV2; clone_size: NA; cdr3_aa: CASSGTSGYNEQFF
j_call: TRBJ1-2; v_call: TRBV27; clone_size: NA; cdr3_aa: CASSTGRDHYTF